This T cell receptor beta chain was identified during a study of blood T cells in healthy people across ages. The CDR3 covers 12 residues. CDR1 GTSNPN and CDR2 SVGIG come from the germline V gene (reference sequence). Alongside a J-beta primer mix, a sample-barcoded 5' primer served in a second PCR lasting roughly 6 to 11 cycles. All cDNA molecules were each tagged by a template-switch adaptor with 12 random nucleotides. TCRdb reprocessed the 5' RACE reads with MiXCR, giving one entry per CDR3 protein. The sample holds around 1,100,000 distinct CDR3 sequences, approximately 38% seen once. This clonotype was counted only a few times. The target antigen is unknown. A junction boundary mismatches the germline segment, possibly from a read error. Notes on the study in general: Higher diversity and more naive CD4+ cells were features of long-lived donors, compared to aged donors.

The source material was blood. The TCR sequence derives from a man between 18 and 35 years old in good health. This chain connects TRBV30 to TRBJ1-1; a possible D gene is TRBD1 (5 bases). CDR3 sequence: CAQGVRGTEAFF. As DNA, the CDR3 is TGTGCCCAAGGGGTCAGAGGAACTGAGGCTTTCTTT.